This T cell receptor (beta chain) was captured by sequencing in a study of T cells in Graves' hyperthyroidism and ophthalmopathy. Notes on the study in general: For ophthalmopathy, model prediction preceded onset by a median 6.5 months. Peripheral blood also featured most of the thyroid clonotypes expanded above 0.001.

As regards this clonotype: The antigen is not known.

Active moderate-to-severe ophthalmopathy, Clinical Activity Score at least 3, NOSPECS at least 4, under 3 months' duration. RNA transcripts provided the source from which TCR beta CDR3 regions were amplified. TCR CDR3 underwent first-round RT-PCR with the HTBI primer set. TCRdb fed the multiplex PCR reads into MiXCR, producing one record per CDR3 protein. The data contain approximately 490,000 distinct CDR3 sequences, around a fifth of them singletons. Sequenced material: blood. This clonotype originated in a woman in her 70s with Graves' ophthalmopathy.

The CDR3 spells CAWSVHRGSRTEAFF. In nucleotides, the CDR3 is TGTGCCTGGAGTGTGCACAGGGGCAGCAGGACTGAAGCTTTCTTT. The chain recombines TRBV30 with TRBJ1-1; 7 bases line up with TRBD1. This CDR3 region has 15 residues. Germline V gene data show CDR1 as GTSNPN and CDR2 as SVGIG (reference sequence). J was trimmed by 5 bases and V by 0 bases; bases with no gene match: 9.